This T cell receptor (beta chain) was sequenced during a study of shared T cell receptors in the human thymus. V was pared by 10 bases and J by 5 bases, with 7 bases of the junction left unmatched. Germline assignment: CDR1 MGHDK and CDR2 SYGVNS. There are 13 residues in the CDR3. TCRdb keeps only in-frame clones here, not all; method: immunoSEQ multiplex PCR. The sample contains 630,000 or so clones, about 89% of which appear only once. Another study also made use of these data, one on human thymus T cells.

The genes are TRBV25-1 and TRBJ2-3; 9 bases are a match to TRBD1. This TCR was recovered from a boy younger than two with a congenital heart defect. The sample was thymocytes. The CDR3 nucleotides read TGTGCCACCCCCGAGGGACAGGGAGATACGCAGTATTTT. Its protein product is CATPEGQGDTQYF.